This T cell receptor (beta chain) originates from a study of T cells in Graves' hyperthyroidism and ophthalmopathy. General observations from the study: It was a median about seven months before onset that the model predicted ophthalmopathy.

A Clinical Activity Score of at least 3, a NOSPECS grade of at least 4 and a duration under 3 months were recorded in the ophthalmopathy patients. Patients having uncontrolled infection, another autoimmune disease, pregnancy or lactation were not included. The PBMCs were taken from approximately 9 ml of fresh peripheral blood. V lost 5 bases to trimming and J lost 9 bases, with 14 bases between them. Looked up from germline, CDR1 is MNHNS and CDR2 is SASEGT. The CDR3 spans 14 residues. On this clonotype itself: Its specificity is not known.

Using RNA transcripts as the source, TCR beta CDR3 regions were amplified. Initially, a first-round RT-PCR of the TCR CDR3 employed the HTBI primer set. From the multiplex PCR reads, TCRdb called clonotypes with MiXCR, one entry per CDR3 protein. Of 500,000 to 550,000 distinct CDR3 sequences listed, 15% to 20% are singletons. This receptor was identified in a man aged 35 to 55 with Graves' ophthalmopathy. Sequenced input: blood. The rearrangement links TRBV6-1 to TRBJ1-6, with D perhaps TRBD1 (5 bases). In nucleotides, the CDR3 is TGTGCCAGCAGTCAGACACGGGGCACTTCACCCCTCCACTTT. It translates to CASSQTRGTSPLHF.